This T cell receptor beta chain was sequenced during a study of blood T cell repertoires in COVID-19. In the study overall: Acute-phase and convalescent COVID-19 samples originated in the United States, Italy and Spain.

Per the study methods: Amplification of reference gene primers provided the estimated nucleated cell counts. TCRdb's table, derived via immunoSEQ multiplex PCR, lists solely in-frame clones and lacks some. That table is the source of V, J and clone size, and D and trimming were worked out from the DNA. The table records tens of thousands of clones, under 90% of them present only once. The CDR3 is 14 amino acids. V was shortened by 1 base and J by 2 bases, with 9 bases between the two germline ends. Germline-derived CDR1 and CDR2 are SGHNT and YENEEA. While infection was still active, Seattle patients were enrolled and then followed longitudinally.

The specimen sequenced was peripheral blood. The TCR sequence derives from an elderly man with COVID-19, enrolled during active disease. The gene calls are TRBV11-3 and TRBJ2-7; weak D call: TRBD2 (6 bases). CDR3 sequence: CASSLGGGTYEQYF. The CDR3, as DNA: TGTGCCAGCAGCTTAGGCGGCGGGACCTACGAGCAGTACTTC.